This paragraph covers one TCR beta chain sequence. The antigen is not known. The sample belongs to a study of T cell repertoires in cytomegalovirus infection. Study information: HLA-B-restricted CMV epitopes that are well studied, plus recently identified HLA-C-restricted ones, were used by the study. Public TCR beta signature analysis indicated the presence of both CMV infection and matching HLA type. Study outcomes and limitations: Individuals carrying CMV plus the relevant HLA were identified by cumulative frequency of public TCR beta families. Ex vivo responses were dominated by HLA-C-restricted CMV-specific TCR beta clonotypes.

TCRdb reanalysed the reads using MiXCR and keeps one entry per CDR3 protein. The sample shows 700,000 to 850,000 distinct CDR3 sequences, 32% of them seen only once. The V gene lost 5 bases and the J gene lost 5 bases, with 12 bases spanning the gap. The CDR3 extends over 14 amino acids. Germline loops: CDR1 MNHEY, CDR2 SMNVEV (reference sequence). The sequence was obtained from a human donor in good health (CMV status not recorded). Some clones in this sample may be carry-over from other donors' samples. The V and J genes are TRBV27 and TRBJ1-4; D perhaps matches TRBD1 (6 bases). Here the sequenced sample was cultured CD8+ T cells from PBMCs, taken from culture after CMV antigen stimulation. The DNA for the CDR3 is TGTGCCAGCAGTCCCCTAGGGGGGAATGAAAAACTGTTTTTT. The encoded protein is CASSPLGGNEKLFF.